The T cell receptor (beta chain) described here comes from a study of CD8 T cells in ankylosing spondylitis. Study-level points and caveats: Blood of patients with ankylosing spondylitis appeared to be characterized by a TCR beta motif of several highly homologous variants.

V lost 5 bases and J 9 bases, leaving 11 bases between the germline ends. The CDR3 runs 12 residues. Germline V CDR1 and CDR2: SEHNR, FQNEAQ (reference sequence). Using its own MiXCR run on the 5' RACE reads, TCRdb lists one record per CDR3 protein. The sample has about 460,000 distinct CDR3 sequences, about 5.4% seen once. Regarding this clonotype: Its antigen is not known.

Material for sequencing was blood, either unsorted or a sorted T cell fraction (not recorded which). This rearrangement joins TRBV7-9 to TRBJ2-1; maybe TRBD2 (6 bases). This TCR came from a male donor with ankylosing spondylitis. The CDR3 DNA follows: TGTGCCAGCAGCCCACGGGGGAGTGAGCAGTTCTTC. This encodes CASSPRGSEQFF.